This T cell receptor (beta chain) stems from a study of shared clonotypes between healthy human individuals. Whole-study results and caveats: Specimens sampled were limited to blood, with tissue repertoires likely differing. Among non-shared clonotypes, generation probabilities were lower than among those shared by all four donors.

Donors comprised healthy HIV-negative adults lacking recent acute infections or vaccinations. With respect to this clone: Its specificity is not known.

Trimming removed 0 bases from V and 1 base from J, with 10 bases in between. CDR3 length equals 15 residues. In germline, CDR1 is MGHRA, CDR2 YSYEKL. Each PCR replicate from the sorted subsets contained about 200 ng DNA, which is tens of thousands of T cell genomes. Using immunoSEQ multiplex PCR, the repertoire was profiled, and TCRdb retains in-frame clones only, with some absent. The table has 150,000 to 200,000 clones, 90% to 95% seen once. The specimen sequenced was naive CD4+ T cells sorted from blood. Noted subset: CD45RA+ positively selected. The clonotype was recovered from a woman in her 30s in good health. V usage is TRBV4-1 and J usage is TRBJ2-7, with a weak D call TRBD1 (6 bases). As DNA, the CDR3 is TGCGCCAGCAGCCAAGAGGGGGCTGGGTCCTACGAGCAGTACTTC. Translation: CASSQEGAGSYEQYF.